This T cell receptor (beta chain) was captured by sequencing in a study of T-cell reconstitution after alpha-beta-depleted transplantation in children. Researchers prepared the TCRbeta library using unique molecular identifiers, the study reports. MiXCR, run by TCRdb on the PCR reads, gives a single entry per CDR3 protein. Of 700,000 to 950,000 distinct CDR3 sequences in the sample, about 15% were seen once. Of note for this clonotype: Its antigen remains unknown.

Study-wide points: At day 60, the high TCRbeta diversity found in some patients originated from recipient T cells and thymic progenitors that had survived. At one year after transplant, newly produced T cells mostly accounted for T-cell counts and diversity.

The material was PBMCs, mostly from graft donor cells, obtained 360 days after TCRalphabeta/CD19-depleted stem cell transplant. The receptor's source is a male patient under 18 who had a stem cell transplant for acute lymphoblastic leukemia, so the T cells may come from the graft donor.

The CDR3 protein is CASGLGTYTDTQYF. The CDR3 bases are TGTGCTAGTGGTTTAGGCACGTACACAGATACGCAGTATTTT. This chain uses TRBV12-5 with TRBJ2-3; no clear D. The CDR3 totals 14 residues. The germline CDR1 and CDR2 sequences are LGHNT and FRNRAP. V shed 3 bases and J shed 2 bases, with 9 bases lying between them.